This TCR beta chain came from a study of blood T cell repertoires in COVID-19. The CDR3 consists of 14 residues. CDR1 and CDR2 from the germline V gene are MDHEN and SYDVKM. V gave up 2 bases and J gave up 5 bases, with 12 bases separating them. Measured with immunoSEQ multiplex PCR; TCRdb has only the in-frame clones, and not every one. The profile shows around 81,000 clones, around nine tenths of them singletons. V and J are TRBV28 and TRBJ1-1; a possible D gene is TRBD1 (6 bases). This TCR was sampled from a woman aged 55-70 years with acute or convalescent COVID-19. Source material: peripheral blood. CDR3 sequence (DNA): TGTGCCAGCAGTTTAAGGGCAGGGGAAACTGAAGCTTTCTTT. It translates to CASSLRAGETEAFF.